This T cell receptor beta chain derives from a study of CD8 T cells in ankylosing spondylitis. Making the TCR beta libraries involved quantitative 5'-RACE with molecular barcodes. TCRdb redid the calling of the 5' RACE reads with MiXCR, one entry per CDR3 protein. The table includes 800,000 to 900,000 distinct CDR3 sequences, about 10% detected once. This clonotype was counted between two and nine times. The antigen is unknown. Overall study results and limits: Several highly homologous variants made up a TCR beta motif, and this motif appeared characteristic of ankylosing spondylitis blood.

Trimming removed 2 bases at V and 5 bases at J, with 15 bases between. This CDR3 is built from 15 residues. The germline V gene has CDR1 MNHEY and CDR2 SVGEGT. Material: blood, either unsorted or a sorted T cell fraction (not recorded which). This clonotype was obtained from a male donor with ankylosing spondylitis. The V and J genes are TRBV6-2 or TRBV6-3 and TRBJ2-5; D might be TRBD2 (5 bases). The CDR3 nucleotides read TGTGCCAGCAGTTACCCCCGGGAAGGCCGTGAGACCCAGTACTTC. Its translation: CASSYPREGRETQYF.